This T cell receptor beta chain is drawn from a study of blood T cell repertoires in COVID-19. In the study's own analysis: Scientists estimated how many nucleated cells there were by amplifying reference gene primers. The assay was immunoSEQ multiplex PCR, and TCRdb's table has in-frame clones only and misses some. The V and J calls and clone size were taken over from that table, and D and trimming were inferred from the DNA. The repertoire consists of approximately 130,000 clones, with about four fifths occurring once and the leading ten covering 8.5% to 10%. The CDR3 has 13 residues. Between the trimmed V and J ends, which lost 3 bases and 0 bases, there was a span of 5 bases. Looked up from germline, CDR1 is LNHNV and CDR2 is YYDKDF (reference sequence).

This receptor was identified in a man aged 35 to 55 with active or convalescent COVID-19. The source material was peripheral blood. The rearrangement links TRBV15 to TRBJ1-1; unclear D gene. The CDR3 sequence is CATSRDLNTEAFF. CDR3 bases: TGTGCCACCAGCAGGGACTTGAACACTGAAGCTTTCTTT.